A single sample gave rise to the 14 T cell receptor beta chains below, sequenced in a study of cytomegalovirus exposure and HLA in healthy donors. PCR used 60 Vbeta primers and 13 Jbeta primers. Clones were read by immunoSEQ multiplex PCR, and TCRdb kept only the in-frame ones, dropping some. There are roughly 120,000 clones in the sample; about 78% occur only once, and just over 8% lies in the top ten. Sequences were obtained from PBMCs. These receptors were obtained from a woman aged 35 to 49 in good health and CMV-seropositive.

This clone has a handful of counts. The chain recombines TRBV7-8 with TRBJ2-3; D unresolved. V was shortened by 4 bases and J by 2 bases, with 4 bases between the two germline ends. This CDR3 has 12 residues. The germline CDR1 and CDR2 sequences are SGHVS and FQNEAQ. CDR3 nucleotides: TGTGCCAGCAGCTCAATCACAGATACGCAGTATTTT. Translated, it gives CASSSITDTQYF.

The chain joins TRBV6-7 to TRBJ1-5; 7 nucleotides agree with TRBD1. TRBV6-7 belongs to the ORF category, with a function that is uncertain. V trimming: 6 bases; J trimming: 0 bases; junction bases outside the gene matches: 23. The CDR3 has 21 residues. For the CDR3, the DNA is TGTGCCAGCAGAGACAACCCGGGACAGCAAAGCCGTCCCTATAGCAATCAGCCCCAGCATTTT. It encodes CASRDNPGQQSRPYSNQPQHF.

The rearrangement links TRBV4-3 to TRBJ2-5; 8 bases are a match to TRBD1. Germline CDR1 reads LGHNA; CDR2 reads YSLEER. V lost 5 bases, J lost 7 bases, and 9 bases stayed unmatched. The CDR3 is 14 amino acids. In nucleotides, the CDR3 is TGCGCCAGCAGCAAGGGGACAGGCCGAGGGACCCAGTACTTC. It is translated as CASSKGTGRGTQYF.

This clone came up a few times. The V call is TRBV6-6, the J call TRBJ1-1; 7 bases agree with TRBD1. This CDR3 contains 14 residues. V dropped 6 bases and J dropped 3; count of bases not matched to a gene: 7. Looked up from germline, CDR1 is MNHNY and CDR2 is SVGAGI (reference sequence). This chain's CDR3 is CASRYDRDDTEAFF. CDR3 nucleotides: TGTGCCAGCAGATACGACAGGGACGACACTGAAGCTTTCTTT.

This clone came up a few times. This chain links TRBV7-2 with TRBJ1-5; D unclear. CDR1 is SGHTA and CDR2 is FQGNSA in the germline V gene. The CDR3 is 16 amino acids. Trimming removed 2 bases from V and 1 base from J, with 12 bases in between. CDR3 nucleotide sequence: TGTGCCAGCAGCTTAAACCCACCGGGAAGCAATCAGCCCCAGCATTTT. Amino acid sequence: CASSLNPPGSNQPQHF.

This chain joins TRBV6-5 and TRBJ1-2, with D possibly TRBD1 on 5 matching bases. CDR1 MNHEY and CDR2 SVGAGI come from the germline V gene. This CDR3 has 12 amino acids. V shed 11 bases and J shed 7 bases, with 17 bases lying between them. CDR3 DNA sequence: TGTGCCGCGGGACGCTCCCCTGGTGGCTACACCTTC. Amino acid sequence: CAAGRSPGGYTF.

The chain employs TRBV6-5 and TRBJ1-1; no clear D gene. There are 13 residues in the CDR3. Per germline, CDR1 MNHEY and CDR2 SVGAGI. V lost 8 bases to trimming and J lost 1 base, with 11 bases between them. CDR3 amino acids: CASGPGRNTEAFF. CDR3 sequence (DNA): TGTGCCAGCGGCCCGGGGAGGAACACTGAAGCTTTCTTT.

The rearrangement joins TRBV7-9 to TRBJ1-1; D is possibly TRBD1 (5 bases). CDR3 size: 14 residues. CDR1 and CDR2 from the germline V gene are SEHNR and FQNEAQ (reference sequence). V dropped 4 bases and J dropped 7 bases, with 16 bases sitting between them. CDR3 in amino acids: CASSWGGTNNEAFF. For the CDR3, the DNA is TGTGCCAGCAGCTGGGGGGGGACTAATAATGAAGCTTTCTTT.

This clone was detected once. This chain uses TRBV5-5 with TRBJ1-6, with 7 positions matching TRBD1. Germline trimming cut 1 base from V and 6 bases from J; bases unmatched to any gene: 4. The length of the CDR3 is 15 residues. Per germline, CDR1 SGHKS and CDR2 YYEKEE (reference sequence). This CDR3 reads CASSLWDSTNSPLHF. As DNA, the CDR3 is TGTGCCAGCAGCTTGTGGGACAGTACTAATTCACCCCTCCACTTT.

The V and J genes are TRBV27 and TRBJ2-7; TRBD1 aligns across 7 bases. With 2 bases clipped from V and 7 bases from J, the junction kept 2 bases outside the gene matches. This CDR3 spans 12 amino acids. In germline, CDR1 is MNHEY, CDR2 SMNVEV (reference sequence). CDR3 sequence: CASSLIQGEQYF. CDR3 nucleotide sequence: TGTGCCAGCAGTTTAATACAGGGGGAGCAGTACTTC.

This clone was detected only a few times. The chain recombines TRBV4-1 with TRBJ2-2; no definite D call. The germline V and J ends were trimmed by 6 bases and 3 bases, with 5 bases remaining between them. Germline CDR1 is MGHRA and CDR2 is YSYEKL. This CDR3 is 12 amino acids long. The CDR3 loop reads CASSPDTGELFF. Here the CDR3 DNA reads TGCGCCAGCAGTCCAGACACCGGGGAGCTGTTTTTT.

The rearrangement uses TRBV5-1 and TRBJ1-3; 7 bases align to TRBD1. Germline V gene data show CDR1 as SGHRS and CDR2 as YFSETQ. J lost 4 bases, V lost 6 bases, and 7 bases had no gene match. This CDR3 region has 14 residues. The CDR3 nucleotides read TGCGCCAGCAAAGTTGAGACAGGGGGAAACACCATATATTTT. This translates into CASKVETGGNTIYF.

This clone was counted only a few times. The chain has TRBV4-3 and TRBJ2-5; 10 bases are a match to TRBD2. Germline V CDR1 and CDR2: LGHNA, YSLEER. The CDR3 loop spans 17 amino acids. The junction had 9 bases not matched to a gene; V was cut back by 0 bases and J by 5 bases. Here the CDR3 reads CASSQDPAGGRQETQYF. The CDR3 region has the DNA TGCGCCAGCAGCCAAGACCCAGCGGGGGGGCGGCAGGAGACCCAGTACTTC.

This chain uses TRBV2 with TRBJ1-4; 8 bases are a match to TRBD1. The V segment lost 5 bases and the J segment 7 bases; nucleotides outside the gene matches: 9. The CDR3 spans 15 residues. The germline gives CDR1 SNHLY, CDR2 FYNNEI. Here the CDR3 reads CASSQGAFPGEKLFF. CDR3 sequence (DNA): TGTGCCAGCAGTCAGGGGGCCTTTCCCGGTGAAAAACTGTTTTTT.